The 25 T cell receptor beta chains in this list originate from one sample, sequenced in a study of cytomegalovirus exposure and HLA in healthy donors. PCR primers comprised 60 Vbeta and 13 Jbeta primers. Sequencing used immunoSEQ multiplex PCR; TCRdb keeps in-frame clones, though not all of them. The table records roughly 130,000 clones, around 67% of them present only once. Sequenced: PBMCs. The receptors here all came from a woman between 40 and 55 years old in good health and CMV-seropositive.

The chain is built from TRBV27 and TRBJ1-5, with D possibly TRBD1 on 6 matching bases. Germline loops: CDR1 MNHEY, CDR2 SMNVEV (reference sequence). Trimming left V 3 bases short and J 4 bases short, with 16 bases between. There are 16 residues in the CDR3. Here the CDR3 DNA reads TGTGCCAGCAGTTTGCAGGGGTCGGTTCGAAATCAGCCCCAGCATTTT. Protein: CASSLQGSVRNQPQHF.

V is TRBV6-5 and J is TRBJ1-2; tentatively, D is TRBD1 (6 bases). Germline lookup yields CDR1 MNHEY and CDR2 SVGAGI. This CDR3 is 15 amino acids long. V dropped 6 bases and J dropped 1 base, with 15 bases sitting between them. The DNA of the CDR3 is TGTGCCAGCAGGAAAAAACAGGGATATAACTATGGCTACACCTTC. The encoded protein is CASRKKQGYNYGYTF.

The J gene is TRBJ2-7, the V gene TRBV14, with a tentative D call TRBD2 (6 bases). The V gene's germline CDR1 is SGHDN and CDR2 FVKESK. The CDR3 runs to 14 residues. V lost 1 base and J 1 base, leaving 8 bases between the germline ends. The CDR3 protein is CASSQAGTSYEQYF. CDR3 nucleotides: TGTGCCAGCAGCCAAGCAGGGACTTCCTACGAGCAGTACTTC.

This chain uses TRBV7-9 with TRBJ1-1; D perhaps matches TRBD1 (5 bases). V was trimmed by 5 bases and J by 1 base, leaving 14 bases between them. This CDR3 has 15 residues. Germline V gene data show CDR1 as SEHNR and CDR2 as FQNEAQ (reference sequence). CDR3 bases: TGTGCCAGCAGCCCGGGGGGGGAGCCGAACACTGAAGCTTTCTTT. Amino acid sequence: CASSPGGEPNTEAFF.

This clone occurred a few times. The J gene is TRBJ2-1, the V gene TRBV9; 11 positions match TRBD2. In germline, CDR1 is SGDLS, CDR2 YYNGEE. The trim removed 3 bases at V and 6 bases at J, leaving 5 bases unmatched. The CDR3 runs to 15 residues. The CDR3 DNA sequence: TGTGCCAGCAGCGCCCCCGGGACTAGCGGCAATGAGCAGTTCTTC. Translation: CASSAPGTSGNEQFF.

V usage is TRBV4-2 and J usage is TRBJ1-1; D possibly corresponds to TRBD1 (5 bases). Germline assignment: CDR1 LGHNA and CDR2 YNFKEQ. Trimming removed 8 bases from V and 0 bases from J, with 19 bases in between. This CDR3 comprises 16 residues. As DNA, the CDR3 is TGTGCCAGCGCCGGACGGGGAGGGGCAGTGAACACTGAAGCTTTCTTT. This codes for CASAGRGGAVNTEAFF.

This clone was counted a single time. The chain joins TRBV19 to TRBJ1-1, with 8 bases identical to TRBD1. Trimming took 4 bases from V and 3 from J; bases not matched to a gene: 10. CDR3 length equals 16 residues. Germline CDR1 LNHDA, CDR2 SQIVND (reference sequence). The CDR3 sequence is CASSRARTGGDTEAFF. DNA for the CDR3: TGTGCCAGTAGTAGGGCGAGAACAGGGGGAGACACTGAAGCTTTCTTT. Full variable domain (missing parts from reference TRBV19 and TRBJ1-1): DGGITQSPKYLFRKEGQNVTLSCEQNLNHDAMYWYRQDPGQGLRLIYYSQIVNDFQKGDIAEGYSVSREKKESFPLTVTSAQKNPTAFYLCASSRARTGGDTEAFFGQGTRLTVV.

The table lists this clone with a few counts. This chain's CDR3 is CASSFPGQGVYSGNTIYF. The CDR3 region has the DNA TGTGCCAGCAGCTTCCCGGGACAGGGGGTCTACTCTGGAAACACCATATATTTT. The chain couples TRBV7-9 to TRBJ1-3; 11 positions agree with TRBD1. This CDR3 region has 18 residues. Germline V lookup: CDR1 SEHNR, CDR2 FQNEAQ (reference sequence). The ends lost 3 bases at V and 0 bases at J; junction bases unmatched: 7.

The chain carries TRBV19 and TRBJ1-5, with 10 positions matching TRBD1. Looked up from germline, CDR1 is LNHDA and CDR2 is SQIVND (reference sequence). V lost 6 bases to trimming and J lost 3 bases; unmatched junction nucleotides: 5. CDR3 length: 15 residues. As DNA, the CDR3 is TGTGCCAGTAGCCTAGGGACAGGGGACAATCAGCCCCAGCATTTT. Translated: CASSLGTGDNQPQHF.

The chain is built from TRBV25-1 and TRBJ1-3; unclear D gene. V shed 1 base and J shed 2 bases, with 9 bases lying between them. Germline CDR1 MGHDK, CDR2 SYGVNS. This CDR3 has 15 amino acids. In DNA, the CDR3 is TGTGCCAGCAGTGAATGGGGAGATACTGGAAACACCATATATTTT. Translation: CASSEWGDTGNTIYF.

The chain recombines TRBV7-6 with TRBJ2-7, with 9 bases matching TRBD1. J was trimmed by 5 bases and V by 5 bases; bases with no gene match: 13. The CDR3 loop spans 16 amino acids. Germline CDR1 is SGHVS and CDR2 is FNYEAQ. CDR3 protein: CASSPPYGTGNHEQYF. As DNA, the CDR3 is TGTGCCAGCAGCCCGCCCTACGGGACAGGGAACCACGAGCAGTACTTC.

The CDR3 DNA follows: TGTGCCAGCAGCCGGGGGGTAGAGAACACTGAAGCTTTCTTT. The encoded protein is CASSRGVENTEAFF. The chain is built from TRBV7-9 and TRBJ1-1, with a weak D call TRBD1 (5 bases). This CDR3 is built from 14 residues. CDR1 is SEHNR, CDR2 FQNEAQ, per germline (reference sequence). V lost 5 bases to trimming and J lost 1 base, with 11 bases between them.

The V call is TRBV7-2, the J call TRBJ2-4; 8 positions match TRBD1. V dropped 1 base and J dropped 6; count of bases not matched to a gene: 5. Germline V gene lookup returns CDR1 SGHTA and CDR2 FQGNSA. The CDR3 totals 15 residues. Here the CDR3 DNA reads TGTGCCAGCAGCTTAGGGGGGACAGGTACAAACATTCAGTACTTC. Amino acid sequence: CASSLGGTGTNIQYF.

The chain uses TRBV11-2 and TRBJ2-1; 7 positions agree with TRBD2. The CDR3 consists of 15 residues. Germline V gene data show CDR1 as SGHAT and CDR2 as FQNNGV. After removal of 1 base from V and 8 bases from J, the junction contained 8 bases not matched to a gene. CDR3 DNA sequence: TGTGCCAGCAGCTTAGGGGGACTATACAACCATGAGCAGTTCTTC. Its protein is CASSLGGLYNHEQFF.

This rearrangement joins TRBV27 to TRBJ2-2, with TRBD1 identical over 8 bases. CDR3 length: 14 residues. Per the germline V gene, CDR1 is MNHEY and CDR2 is SMNVEV (reference sequence). J was trimmed by 3 bases and V by 5 bases; bases with no gene match: 2. The CDR3 sequence: CASSPTGDTGELFF. The CDR3 DNA follows: TGTGCCAGCAGTCCGACAGGGGACACCGGGGAGCTGTTTTTT.

This chain uses TRBV11-2 with TRBJ2-2, with D maybe TRBD2 (6 bases). The CDR3 has 15 amino acids. V was shortened by 6 bases and J by 5 bases, with 16 bases between the two germline ends. Germline CDR1 and CDR2: SGHAT and FQNNGV. CDR3 loop: CASRAVASDTGELFF. The CDR3 DNA is TGTGCCAGCAGGGCAGTGGCTAGCGATACCGGGGAGCTGTTTTTT.

The rearrangement links TRBV5-1 to TRBJ1-3; D not certain. CDR3 size: 14 residues. CDR1 and CDR2 from the germline V gene are SGHRS and YFSETQ. Trimming took 5 bases from V and 0 from J, leaving 9 bases between them. The CDR3: CASRERSSGNTIYF. CDR3 DNA sequence: TGCGCCAGCAGGGAGAGAAGCTCTGGAAACACCATATATTTT. The variable domain in full, completed from reference TRBV5-1 and TRBJ1-3, reads KAGVTQTPRYLIKTRGQQVTLSCSPISGHRSVSWYQQTPGQGLQFLFEYFSETQRNKGNFPGRFSGRQFSNSRSEMNVSTLELGDSALYLCASRERSSGNTIYFGEGSWLTVV.

The V and J genes are TRBV5-1 and TRBJ1-6, with 7 positions matching TRBD1. J lost 5 bases, V lost 1 base, and 6 bases had no gene match. Germline values: CDR1 SGHRS, CDR2 YFSETQ. The CDR3 has 16 amino acids. The CDR3 loop is CASSLTPGQNNSPLHF. CDR3 in DNA: TGCGCCAGCAGCTTGACTCCGGGACAGAATAATTCACCCCTCCACTTT.

The V and J genes are TRBV9 and TRBJ2-5; D is possibly TRBD2 (5 bases). CDR3 length: 15 residues. With 0 bases removed from V and 11 bases from J, the gap between germline ends came to 20 bases. Germline V CDR1 and CDR2: SGDLS, YYNGEE. CDR3 amino acids: CASSVGPGDSSEQYF. CDR3 DNA sequence: TGTGCCAGCAGCGTAGGTCCCGGGGATTCGAGTGAGCAGTACTTC.

The chain couples TRBV18 to TRBJ2-1; 14 bases match TRBD2. CDR1 and CDR2 from the germline V gene are KGHSH and LQKENI. V lost 8 bases to trimming and J lost 7 bases; unmatched junction nucleotides: 10. The CDR3 sequence is 16 residues long. CDR3 sequence reads: CASLRLAGGRRNEQFF. The DNA for the CDR3 is TGTGCCAGCCTCCGACTAGCGGGGGGGCGTCGGAATGAGCAGTTCTTC.

This chain uses TRBV5-1 with TRBJ2-2; 13 positions match TRBD2. The germline gives CDR1 SGHRS, CDR2 YFSETQ. The CDR3 contains 17 residues. V trimming: 4 bases; J trimming: 5 bases; junction bases outside the gene matches: 8. The CDR3 DNA follows: TGCGCCAGCAGCCAGGGACTAGCGGGATCTCGGACCGGGGAGCTGTTTTTT. Its protein is CASSQGLAGSRTGELFF.

The chain's CDR3 is CASSGNPKTGLGEQFF. The CDR3 DNA reads TGTGCCAGCAGCGGAAACCCTAAGACAGGGTTAGGTGAGCAGTTCTTC. The chain couples TRBV9 to TRBJ2-1; the match to TRBD1 covers 7 bases. V dropped 3 bases and J dropped 9; count of bases not matched to a gene: 15. Looked up from germline, CDR1 is SGDLS and CDR2 is YYNGEE. The CDR3 has 16 amino acids. Looking up the rest from reference TRBV9 and TRBJ2-1 gives the full variable domain: DSGVTQTPKHLITATGQRVTLRCSPRSGDLSVYWYQQSLDQGLQFLIQYYNGEERAKGNILERFSAQQFPDLHSELNLSSLELGDSALYFCASSGNPKTGLGEQFFGPGTRLTVL.

The chain carries TRBV28 and TRBJ2-3; 11 nucleotides match TRBD2. This CDR3 has 16 amino acids. From germline, CDR1 is MDHEN and CDR2 SYDVKM. The junction had 11 bases not matched to a gene; V was cut back by 5 bases and J by 7 bases. As DNA, the CDR3 is TGTGCCAGCAGTCCCCAAGGTAGCGGGAGGGCCTATACGCAGTATTTT. It codes for CASSPQGSGRAYTQYF.

DNA for the CDR3: TGTGCCTGGAGTGTACAGGCTGGACTAAAATTCCATGAGCAGTTCTTC. It specifies CAWSVQAGLKFHEQFF. V usage is TRBV30 and J usage is TRBJ2-1; D is possibly TRBD2 (6 bases). This CDR3 is 16 amino acids long. Per the germline V gene, CDR1 is GTSNPN and CDR2 is SVGIG (reference sequence). Trimming shortened V by 0 bases and J by 8 bases, and 20 bases separated the two germline ends.

This chain connects TRBV5-1 to TRBJ2-5, with TRBD2 identical over 16 bases. The germline gives CDR1 SGHRS, CDR2 YFSETQ. This CDR3 is built from 18 residues. The V and J ends lost 4 bases and 5 bases, in that order; junction bases with no gene match: 11. CDR3 coding DNA: TGCGCCAGCAGCCCTCTACAGGTGGGACTAGCGGGGGGGGAGACCCAGTACTTC. It is translated as CASSPLQVGLAGGETQYF.